This is a list of T cell receptor beta chains from one sample in a study of graft-versus-host responses after intestinal transplantation. The table came from immunoSEQ multiplex PCR; TCRdb's copy has only in-frame clones and leaves some out. The data contain tens of thousands of clones, roughly 94% of them singletons. No antigen has been identified for these receptors. This specimen was unstimulated CD8+ T cells sorted from spleen or lymph node cells, taken before intestinal transplant. Receptors originate from a human donor who received an intestinal transplant. Each CDR3 is given with its conserved first and last residue. The D gene is left open where the match is weak. Some rows mark clone size as missing; the rest say once, few, many or name a class of expanded clone.

d_call clone_size j_call v_call cdr3_aa cdr3_nt
TRBD1 . TRBJ1-2 TRBV27 CASSPVPGQARGYGYTF TGTGCCAGCAGTCCCGTCCCGGGACAGGCTCGGGGCTATGGCTACACCTTC
. . TRBJ1-5 TRBV28 CASIKWRAYQPQHF TGTGCCAGCATTAAGTGGCGGGCTTATCAGCCCCAGCATTTT
TRBD2 . TRBJ2-2 TRBV7-9 CASSAPPTSGRASTGELFF TGTGCCAGCAGCGCGCCCCCGACTAGCGGGAGGGCCAGCACCGGGGAGCTGTTTTTT
TRBD2 . TRBJ2-1 TRBV18 CASSPGTSGMNNEQFF TGTGCCAGCTCACCAGGGACTAGCGGTATGAACAATGAGCAGTTCTTC
. . TRBJ2-1 TRBV4-1 CASSHSHLIGQAVTHEQFF TGCGCCAGCAGCCACAGTCACTTAATCGGCCAGGCAGTAACCCATGAGCAGTTCTTC
TRBD1 once TRBJ2-7 TRBV7-8 CASSLKRDRTGDEVWNYEQYF TGTGCCAGCAGCTTAAAAAGAGATAGGACAGGTGATGAAGTGTGGAACTACGAGCAGTACTTC
TRBD1 . TRBJ1-1 TRBV2 CASRDRGFGTEAFF TGTGCCAGCAGGGACAGGGGGTTTGGCACTGAAGCTTTCTTT
TRBD1 . TRBJ1-3 TRBV2 CASNSADRVNTIYF TGTGCCAGCAATTCGGCGGACAGGGTAAACACCATATATTTT
TRBD2 . TRBJ2-3 TRBV28 CASRIRREGTLSTDTQYF TGTGCCAGCAGAATCCGACGGGAGGGCACCCTTAGCACAGATACGCAGTATTTT
TRBD2 . TRBJ2-5 TRBV28 CASTKREWETQYF TGTGCCAGCACCAAGCGGGAGTGGGAGACCCAGTACTTC
. once TRBJ2-7 TRBV7-9 CASSLYRDGPPEQYF TGTGCCAGCAGTTTGTACAGGGACGGACCTCCCGAGCAGTACTTC
. . TRBJ2-1 TRBV4-2 CASSQVRGTEQFF TGTGCCAGCAGCCAAGTTCGCGGGACCGAGCAGTTCTTC
. . TRBJ2-2 TRBV2 CAGLSHDTGELFF TGTGCCGGATTGTCACACGACACCGGGGAGCTGTTTTTT
. . TRBJ2-7 TRBV6-6 CASSYSRRAAYEQYF TGTGCCAGCAGTTACTCGCGGCGGGCGGCCTACGAGCAGTACTTC
. . TRBJ1-1 TRBV5-1 CASSLAAGSVNEAFF TGCGCCAGCAGCTTGGCAGCAGGGAGTGTGAATGAAGCTTTCTTT
TRBD2 . TRBJ2-1 TRBV7-6 CASSSGTITYNEQFF TGTGCCAGCAGTTCCGGGACTATCACCTACAATGAGCAGTTCTTC
TRBD2 . TRBJ2-1 TRBV4-1 CASRTSGSRVIYNEQFF TGCGCCAGCAGGACTAGCGGGAGTCGGGTGATCTACAATGAGCAGTTCTTC
. . TRBJ1-1 TRBV14 CASSQDQGVVSTEAFF TGTGCCAGCAGCCAAGATCAGGGCGTGGTGAGCACTGAAGCTTTCTTT
TRBD1 . TRBJ1-2 TRBV14 CASSPPRVGTDGYTF TGTGCCAGCAGCCCCCCGAGGGTCGGGACAGATGGCTACACCTTC
. . TRBJ2-1 TRBV6-5 CASSTSGPSYNEQFF TGTGCCAGCAGCACCAGCGGTCCCTCCTACAATGAGCAGTTCTTC
TRBD2 . TRBJ2-3 TRBV11-3 CARTMGSGRTTDTQYF TGTGCCCGCACGATGGGCAGCGGGAGGACCACCGATACGCAGTATTTT
. . TRBJ1-2 TRBV7-8 CASSFGSTTYGYTF TGTGCCAGCAGCTTCGGCTCGACTACCTATGGCTACACCTTC
TRBD1 . TRBJ2-7 TRBV7-3 CASSPQTGGYEQYF TGTGCCAGCAGCCCTCAGACAGGGGGGTACGAGCAGTACTTC
. . TRBJ2-7 TRBV6-1 CASSTSSYEQYF TGTGCCAGCAGTACTAGCTCCTACGAGCAGTACTTC
. . TRBJ2-3 TRBV6-6 CASSHAWIRTDTQYF TGTGCCAGCAGTCACGCATGGATAAGGACAGATACGCAGTATTTT
. . TRBJ1-2 TRBV5-1 CASSLAATGSVDGYTF TGCGCCAGCAGCTTGGCCGCTACAGGATCGGTGGATGGCTACACCTTC
. . TRBJ1-1 TRBV19 CASTMDSVNTEAFF TGTGCCAGTACTATGGACAGCGTGAACACTGAAGCTTTCTTT
TRBD1 . TRBJ1-1 TRBV6-5 CASLLDRGAEAFF TGTGCCAGCCTCCTTGACAGGGGAGCTGAAGCTTTCTTT
. . TRBJ1-4 TRBV30 CAWSVSWGANEKLFF TGTGCCTGGAGTGTATCTTGGGGAGCTAATGAAAAACTGTTTTTT
. . TRBJ1-6 TRBV28 CASTGIRSYNSPLHF TGTGCCAGCACAGGGATACGCTCGTATAATTCACCCCTCCACTTT
. . TRBJ2-7 TRBV29-1 CSALLGGLEQYF TGCAGCGCCCTCCTGGGGGGTCTCGAGCAGTACTTC
. . TRBJ2-7 TRBV7-9 CASSLANFYEQYF TGTGCCAGCAGCTTAGCCAATTTTTACGAGCAGTACTTC
TRBD2 . TRBJ2-7 TRBV7-3 CASSPAVTSGSGQEQYF TGTGCCAGCAGCCCGGCAGTGACTAGCGGGAGCGGTCAGGAGCAGTACTTC
TRBD2 . TRBJ2-5 TRBV15 CATSRGVGLADLGETQYF TGTGCCACCAGCAGAGGAGTTGGACTAGCGGACCTAGGGGAGACCCAGTACTTC
. . TRBJ1-3 TRBV7-8 CASSLQGRVYF TGTGCCAGCAGCTTACAGGGGAGAGTATATTTT
TRBD2 . TRBJ2-7 TRBV4-2 CASSQEIAGTVYEQYF TGTGCCAGCAGCCAGGAAATAGCGGGGACGGTCTACGAGCAGTACTTC
. . TRBJ1-1 TRBV6-6 CASTENTEAFF TGTGCCAGTACAGAGAACACTGAAGCTTTCTTT
TRBD2 . TRBJ2-7 TRBV5-6 CASLGLAGDSYEQYF TGTGCCAGCTTGGGACTAGCGGGGGACTCCTACGAGCAGTACTTC
. . TRBJ1-2 TRBV5-6 CASSSLGGGYTF TGTGCCAGCAGCTCCCTTGGGGGTGGCTACACCTTC
. once TRBJ2-7 TRBV19 CASSMAGPYEQYF TGTGCCAGTAGTATGGCAGGGCCTTACGAGCAGTACTTC